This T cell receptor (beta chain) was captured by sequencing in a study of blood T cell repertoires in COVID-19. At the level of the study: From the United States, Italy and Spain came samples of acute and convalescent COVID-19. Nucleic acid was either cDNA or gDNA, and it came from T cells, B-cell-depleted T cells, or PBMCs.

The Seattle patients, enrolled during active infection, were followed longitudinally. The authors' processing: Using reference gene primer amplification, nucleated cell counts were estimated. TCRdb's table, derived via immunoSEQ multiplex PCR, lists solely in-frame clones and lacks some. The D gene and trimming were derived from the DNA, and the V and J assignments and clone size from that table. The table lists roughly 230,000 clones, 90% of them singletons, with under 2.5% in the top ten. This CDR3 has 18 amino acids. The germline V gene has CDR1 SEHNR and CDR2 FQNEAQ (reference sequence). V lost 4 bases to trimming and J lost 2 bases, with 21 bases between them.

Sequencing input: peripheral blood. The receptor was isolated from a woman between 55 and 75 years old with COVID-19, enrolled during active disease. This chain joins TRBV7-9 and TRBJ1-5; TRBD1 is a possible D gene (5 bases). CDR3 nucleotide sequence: TGTGCCAGCAGCTCGTATCGGGTGGAACAGGTGGGCAATCAGCCCCAGCATTTT. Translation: CASSSYRVEQVGNQPQHF.